Given below is one TCR beta chain in context. Its antigen is currently unknown. At one end the junction does not follow the germline gene, possibly because of a read error. Unique molecular identifiers featured in how the TCRbeta library was prepared. MiXCR, run by TCRdb on the PCR reads, gives a single entry per CDR3 protein. The top ten hold approximately 5% of the sample, which has around 800,000 distinct CDR3 sequences, 15% to 20% seen once. The data stem from a study of T-cell reconstitution after alpha-beta-depleted transplantation in children. Whole-study findings and limits: T-cell counts and diversity were attributed mostly to newly produced T cells one year after transplant. Some patients' high day-60 TCRbeta diversity was traced to surviving recipient T cells and thymic progenitors. Reportedly, alpha-beta T cells present about two months post-transplant originated from several hundred expanded clones of graft origin.

The germline gives CDR1 MGHRA, CDR2 YSYEKL. The CDR3 has 15 amino acids. The material sequenced was PBMCs, mostly from graft donor cells, taken 360 days after TCRalphabeta/CD19-depleted stem cell transplant. The rearrangement links TRBV4-1 to TRBJ2-4; D gene uncertain. This TCR was recovered from a male patient aged 10 to 17 who had a stem cell transplant for acute lymphoblastic leukemia, so the T cells may come from the graft donor. CDR3 residues: CASSLRVIAKIIQYF. As DNA, the CDR3 is TGCGCCAGCAGCCTCCGCGTCATCGCCAAAATCATTCAGTACTTC.